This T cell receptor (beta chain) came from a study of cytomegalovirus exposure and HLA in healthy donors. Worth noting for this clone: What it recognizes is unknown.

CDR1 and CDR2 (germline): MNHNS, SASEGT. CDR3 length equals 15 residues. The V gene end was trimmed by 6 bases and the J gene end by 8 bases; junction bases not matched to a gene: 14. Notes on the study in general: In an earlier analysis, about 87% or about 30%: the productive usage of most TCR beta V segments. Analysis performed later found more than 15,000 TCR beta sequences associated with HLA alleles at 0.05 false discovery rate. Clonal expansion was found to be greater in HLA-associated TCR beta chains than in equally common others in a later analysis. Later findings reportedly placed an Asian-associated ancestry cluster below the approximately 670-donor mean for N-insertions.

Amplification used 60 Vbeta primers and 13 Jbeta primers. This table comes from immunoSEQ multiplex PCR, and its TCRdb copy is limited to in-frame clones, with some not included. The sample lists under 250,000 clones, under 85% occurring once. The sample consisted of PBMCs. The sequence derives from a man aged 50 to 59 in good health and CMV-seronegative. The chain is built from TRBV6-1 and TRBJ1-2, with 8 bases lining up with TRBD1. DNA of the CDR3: TGTGCCAGCAGCCCAGGACAGGGAATAAGGGTCGGCTACACCTTC. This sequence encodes CASSPGQGIRVGYTF.